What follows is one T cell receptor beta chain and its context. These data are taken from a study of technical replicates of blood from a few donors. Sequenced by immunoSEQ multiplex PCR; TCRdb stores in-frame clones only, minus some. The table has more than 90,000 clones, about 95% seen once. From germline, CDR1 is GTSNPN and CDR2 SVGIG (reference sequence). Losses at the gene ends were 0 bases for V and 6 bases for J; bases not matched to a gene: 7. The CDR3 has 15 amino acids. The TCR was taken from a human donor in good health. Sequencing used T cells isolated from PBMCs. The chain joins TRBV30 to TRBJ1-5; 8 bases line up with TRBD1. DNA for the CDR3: TGTGCCTGGAGTGTATCGCGACAGGGGATTCAGCCCCAGCATTTT. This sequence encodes CAWSVSRQGIQPQHF.